Below, 23 T cell receptor beta chains from the same sample are listed, as sequenced in a study of CD8 T cells in ankylosing spondylitis. Overall study findings and caveats: Made up of eight highly homologous variants, a TCR beta motif appeared characteristic of ankylosing spondylitis blood.

No antigens are known for them. TCRdb called the 5' RACE reads again in MiXCR, with one record for every CDR3 protein. The table has around 890,000 distinct CDR3 sequences, 10% to 15% seen once. The sample was blood, either unsorted or a sorted T cell fraction (not recorded which). The source is a male donor with ankylosing spondylitis.

This clonotype has only a few counts. The rearrangement joins TRBV28 to TRBJ2-7, with 9 bases fitting TRBD1. This CDR3 spans 15 amino acids. In germline, CDR1 is MDHEN, CDR2 SYDVKM. V lost 5 bases, J lost 4 bases, and 9 bases stayed unmatched. Here the CDR3 DNA reads TGTGCCAGCAGTACGATCGGGACAGGGACGTACGAGCAGTACTTC. Encoded protein: CASSTIGTGTYEQYF.

The rearrangement links TRBV11-2 to TRBJ2-7; the D is unclear. Trimming took off 5 bases at V and 2 bases at J, with 13 bases between the two ends. CDR1 and CDR2 from the germline V gene are SGHAT and FQNNGV. The CDR3 length is 14 residues. As DNA, the CDR3 is TGTGCCAGCAGCCCCACAGTCCCGCCCTACGAGCAGTACTTC. Protein product: CASSPTVPPYEQYF.

This clonotype was counted at least ten times. The chain couples TRBV29-1 to TRBJ2-5; a weak D match, TRBD2 (5 bases). The V and J ends lost 4 bases and 0 bases respectively, with 6 bases between them. Germline CDR1 and CDR2: SQVTM and ANQGSEA. The CDR3 has 12 amino acids. The CDR3 bases are TGCAGCGTTGGGAGGTACCAAGAGACCCAGTACTTC. This sequence encodes CSVGRYQETQYF. Supplemented by reference TRBV29-1 and TRBJ2-5, the full variable domain reads SAVISQKPSRDICQRGTSLTIQCQVDSQVTMMFWYRQQPGQSLTLIATANQGSEATYESGFVIDKFPISRPNLTFSTLTVSNMSPEDSSIYLCSVGRYQETQYFGPGTRLLVL.

The sample holds a few counts of this clonotype. This rearrangement joins TRBV6-5 to TRBJ1-6; D gene unclear. The germline V gene has CDR1 MNHEY and CDR2 SVGAGI. The CDR3 loop spans 16 amino acids. With 2 bases removed from V and 4 bases from J, the gap between germline ends came to 12 bases. CDR3 amino acids: CASSYNAGSYNSPLHF. The CDR3 DNA sequence: TGTGCCAGCAGTTACAATGCAGGCAGTTATAATTCACCCCTCCACTTT.

The rearrangement joins TRBV10-3 to TRBJ2-3; 14 nucleotides line up with TRBD2. The length of the CDR3 is 16 residues. From germline, CDR1 is ENHRY and CDR2 SYGVKD. Trimming took 8 bases from V and 3 from J; bases not matched to a gene: 7. The CDR3 reads CAIRTSGRSPTDTQYF. The DNA for the CDR3 is TGTGCCATCCGGACTAGCGGGAGGTCCCCTACAGATACGCAGTATTTT.

This clonotype was seen a handful of times. This chain links TRBV5-5 with TRBJ1-4, with a possible D match to TRBD1 (5 bases). The CDR3 contains 14 residues. The germline gives CDR1 SGHKS, CDR2 YYEKEE (reference sequence). With 0 bases removed from V and 10 bases from J, the gap between germline ends came to 13 bases. CDR3 sequence (DNA): TGTGCCAGCAGCTTGGAGGGGCAAAGAAGAAAACTGTTTTTT. It yields the protein CASSLEGQRRKLFF.

This clonotype was picked up a small number of times. J is TRBJ2-7 and V is TRBV30; D not certain. Deletions cut 2 bases from V and 2 bases from J, with 16 bases between. The CDR3 runs to 15 residues. Per the germline V gene, CDR1 is GTSNPN and CDR2 is SVGIG (reference sequence). Here the CDR3 DNA reads TGTGCCTGGAGTCCACGGATCAGCCTGGCCTACGAGCAGTACTTC. Encoded protein: CAWSPRISLAYEQYF.

This clonotype was counted ten times or more. The V and J genes are TRBV7-2 and TRBJ2-7, with D uncertain. The V end lost 2 bases, the J end lost 3 bases, and 11 bases lay between the germline ends. The germline V gene encodes CDR1 SGHTA and CDR2 FQGNSA. The CDR3 has 14 residues. CDR3 nucleotides: TGTGCCAGCAGCTTACGGGTGATGGTCTACGAGCAGTACTTC. This encodes CASSLRVMVYEQYF.

This clonotype has a handful of counts. V and J are TRBV20-1 and TRBJ1-2, with D perhaps TRBD1 (5 bases). Trimming removed 7 bases at V and 0 bases at J, with 9 bases between. The CDR3 is 12 residues long. From germline, CDR1 is DFQATT and CDR2 SNEGSKA (reference sequence). DNA of the CDR3: TGCAGTGGGGGGGGAGCTAACTATGGCTACACCTTC. Translated, it gives CSGGGANYGYTF.

This clonotype was seen at least ten times. J is TRBJ2-7 and V is TRBV20-1, with 7 bases that match TRBD2. The CDR3 sequence is 13 residues long. V shed 6 bases, J shed 7 bases, and the junction held 12 bases outside the gene matches. The germline V gene encodes CDR1 DFQATT and CDR2 SNEGSKA (reference sequence). This chain's CDR3 is CSAADAGVGEQYF. The CDR3 DNA sequence: TGCAGTGCCGCTGACGCGGGAGTAGGGGAGCAGTACTTC.

This clonotype has more than one count but fewer than ten. The chain uses TRBV7-2 and TRBJ2-1; no clear D gene. This CDR3 spans 16 amino acids. Germline loops: CDR1 SGHTA, CDR2 FQGNSA. The germline V and J ends were trimmed by 8 bases and 3 bases, with 20 bases remaining between them. The CDR3 reads CASSGLDRSLYNEQFF. As DNA, the CDR3 is TGTGCCAGCTCGGGCCTCGATCGGAGCCTCTACAATGAGCAGTTCTTC.

This clonotype has a handful of counts. V usage is TRBV5-1 and J usage is TRBJ2-7; 8 bases align to TRBD1. From germline, CDR1 is SGHRS and CDR2 YFSETQ. CDR3 size: 16 residues. V shed 0 bases and J 3 bases; nucleotides not matched to a gene: 8. The CDR3: CASSLGPGQEVYEQYF. DNA of the CDR3: TGCGCCAGCAGCTTGGGACCGGGACAGGAGGTCTACGAGCAGTACTTC.

The rearrangement uses TRBV28 and TRBJ2-7; TRBD1 aligns across 7 bases. The CDR3 contains 12 residues. The germline CDR1 and CDR2 sequences are MDHEN and SYDVKM. V trimming: 4 bases; J trimming: 4 bases; junction bases outside the gene matches: 1. CDR3 in amino acids: CASSWGQYEQYF. In DNA form, the CDR3 reads TGTGCCAGCAGTTGGGGACAGTACGAGCAGTACTTC. The entire variable domain, with the rest obtained from reference TRBV28 and TRBJ2-7, is as follows: DVKVTQSSRYLVKRTGEKVFLECVQDMDHENMFWYRQDPGLGLRLIYFSYDVKMKEKGDIPEGYSVSREKKERFSLILESASTNQTSMYLCASSWGQYEQYFGPGTRLTVT.

This clonotype was seen a few times. The chain uses TRBV20-1 and TRBJ1-2; no definite D call. V was pared by 0 bases and J by 4 bases, with 12 bases between. Germline V CDR1 and CDR2: DFQATT, SNEGSKA (reference sequence). The CDR3 covers 14 residues. The CDR3 sequence is CSARDSQKIYGYTF. DNA for the CDR3: TGCAGTGCTAGAGATAGCCAGAAGATCTATGGCTACACCTTC.

The V call is TRBV20-1, the J call TRBJ1-1, with D perhaps TRBD1 (6 bases). The CDR3 is 14 amino acids. Germline values: CDR1 DFQATT, CDR2 SNEGSKA (reference sequence). Trimming stripped 5 bases from V and 0 bases from J, with 13 bases between. The CDR3 loop is CSAFRGLLNTEAFF. CDR3 DNA sequence: TGCAGTGCTTTCCGGGGGCTGTTGAACACTGAAGCTTTCTTT.

This clonotype occurred a few times. The chain combines TRBV4-2 with TRBJ2-1; 9 bases match TRBD2. The CDR3 extends over 15 amino acids. J gave up 5 bases and V 6 bases, and 8 bases lay outside the gene matches. The germline V gene encodes CDR1 LGHNA and CDR2 YNFKEQ. This CDR3 is CASRKFQRGDNEQFF. The DNA for the CDR3 is TGTGCCAGCAGGAAGTTTCAGCGGGGGGACAATGAGCAGTTCTTC.

This clonotype has more than one count but fewer than ten. This CDR3 is CASSLTSGTSYEQYF. The CDR3 DNA sequence: TGCGCCAGCAGCCTGACTAGCGGGACTTCCTACGAGCAGTACTTC. This rearrangement joins TRBV5-1 to TRBJ2-7, with 11 bases that match TRBD2. The CDR3 contains 15 residues. Germline CDR1 SGHRS, CDR2 YFSETQ. J lost 1 base, V lost 4 bases, and 4 bases had no gene match.

A few counts support this clonotype. The chain carries TRBV30 and TRBJ1-2; a weak D match, TRBD1 (5 bases). The V gene lost 3 bases and the J gene lost 5 bases, with 13 bases spanning the gap. The CDR3 is made up of 13 amino acids. Germline values: CDR1 GTSNPN, CDR2 SVGIG (reference sequence). The DNA for the CDR3 is TGTGCCTGGAGAATCAGTGGGGGATATGGCTACACCTTC. This translates into CAWRISGGYGYTF. Variable domain in full (rest from reference TRBV30 and TRBJ1-2): SQTIHQWPATLVQPVGSPLSLECTVEGTSNPNLYWYRQAAGRGLQLLFYSVGIGQISSEVPQNLSASRPQDRQFILSSKKLLLSDSGFYLCAWRISGGYGYTFGSGTRLTVV.

This chain uses TRBV20-1 with TRBJ2-1; possibly TRBD1 or TRBD2 for D (5 bases each). Trimming removed 2 bases at V and 6 bases at J, with 23 bases between. Per the germline V gene, CDR1 is DFQATT and CDR2 is SNEGSKA (reference sequence). The CDR3 has 17 residues. The CDR3 sequence is CSARSARGVLSGNEQFF. CDR3 sequence (DNA): TGCAGTGCTAGATCCGCTCGGGGCGTATTGTCGGGCAATGAGCAGTTCTTC.

The genes are TRBV19 and TRBJ2-7; D uncertain. There are 14 residues in the CDR3. Germline lookup yields CDR1 LNHDA and CDR2 SQIVND (reference sequence). The V end was cut by 1 base, the J end by 3 bases, with 10 bases between. In DNA, the CDR3 is TGTGCCAGTAGTATAGGGACCGCGAACTACGAGCAGTACTTC. Translation gives CASSIGTANYEQYF.

The chain carries TRBV7-2 and TRBJ2-5; the match to TRBD1 covers 9 bases. The ends lost 8 bases at V and 5 bases at J; junction bases unmatched: 12. Per germline, CDR1 SGHTA and CDR2 FQGNSA. This CDR3 spans 15 amino acids. This CDR3 is CASLGQGFRWETQYF. CDR3 in DNA: TGTGCCAGCCTGGGACAGGGATTTCGTTGGGAGACCCAGTACTTC.

This clonotype has more than one count but fewer than ten. The chain links TRBV11-2 to TRBJ2-3; 8 bases align to TRBD1. The V segment lost 5 bases and the J segment 3 bases; nucleotides outside the gene matches: 10. The CDR3 is 16 residues long. Germline loops: CDR1 SGHAT, CDR2 FQNNGV. CDR3 DNA: TGTGCCAGCAGCCGGACAGGGTTTTTCCAGACAGATACGCAGTATTTT. This gives the protein CASSRTGFFQTDTQYF.

The chain uses TRBV7-6 and TRBJ1-2; 7 bases line up with TRBD1. This CDR3 has 17 residues. The trim removed 6 bases at V and 6 bases at J, leaving 19 bases unmatched. Germline-derived CDR1 and CDR2 are SGHVS and FNYEAQ. The CDR3 loop is CASRRGGTLGLADGYTF. The CDR3 DNA sequence: TGTGCCAGCAGAAGAGGGGGCACTTTAGGTTTAGCGGATGGCTACACCTTC.